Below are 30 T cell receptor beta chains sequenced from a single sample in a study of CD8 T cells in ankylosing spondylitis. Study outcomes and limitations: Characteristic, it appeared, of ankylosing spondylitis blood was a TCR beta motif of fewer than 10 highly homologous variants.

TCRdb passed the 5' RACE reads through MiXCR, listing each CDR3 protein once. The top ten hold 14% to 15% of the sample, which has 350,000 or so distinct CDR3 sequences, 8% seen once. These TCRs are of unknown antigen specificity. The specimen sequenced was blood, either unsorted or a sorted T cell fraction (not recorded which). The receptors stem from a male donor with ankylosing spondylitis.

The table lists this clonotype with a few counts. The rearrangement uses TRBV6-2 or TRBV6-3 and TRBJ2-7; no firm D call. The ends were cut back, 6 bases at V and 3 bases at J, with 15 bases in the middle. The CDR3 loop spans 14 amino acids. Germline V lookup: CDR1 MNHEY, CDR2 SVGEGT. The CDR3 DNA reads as TGTGCCAGCAGCTTGGTCCGCTGGAGCTACGAGCAGTACTTC. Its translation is CASSLVRWSYEQYF.

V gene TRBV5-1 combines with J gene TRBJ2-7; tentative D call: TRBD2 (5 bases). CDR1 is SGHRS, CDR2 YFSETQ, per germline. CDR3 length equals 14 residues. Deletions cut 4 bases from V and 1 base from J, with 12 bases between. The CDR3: CASSPEGHSYEQYF. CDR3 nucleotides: TGCGCCAGCAGCCCCGAGGGTCATTCCTACGAGCAGTACTTC.

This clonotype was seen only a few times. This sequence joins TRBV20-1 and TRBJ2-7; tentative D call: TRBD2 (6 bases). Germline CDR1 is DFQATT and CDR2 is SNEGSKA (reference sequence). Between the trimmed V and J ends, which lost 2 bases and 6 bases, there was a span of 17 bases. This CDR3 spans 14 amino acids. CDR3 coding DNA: TGCAGTGCTAGATTCCCGGGAGTGCCCTCCGAGCAGTACTTC. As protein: CSARFPGVPSEQYF.

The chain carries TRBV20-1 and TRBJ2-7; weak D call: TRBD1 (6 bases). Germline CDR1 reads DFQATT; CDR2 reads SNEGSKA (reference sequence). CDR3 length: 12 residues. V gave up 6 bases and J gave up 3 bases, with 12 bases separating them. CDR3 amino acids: CSAPNRVYEQYF. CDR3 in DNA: TGCAGTGCGCCGAACAGGGTCTACGAGCAGTACTTC.

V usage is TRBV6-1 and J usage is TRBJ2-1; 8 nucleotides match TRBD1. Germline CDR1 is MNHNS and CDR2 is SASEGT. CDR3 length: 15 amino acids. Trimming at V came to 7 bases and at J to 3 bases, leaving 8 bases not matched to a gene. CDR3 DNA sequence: TGTGCCAGCAACCTGGCCGGGACAGGCTACAATGAGCAGTTCTTC. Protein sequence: CASNLAGTGYNEQFF.

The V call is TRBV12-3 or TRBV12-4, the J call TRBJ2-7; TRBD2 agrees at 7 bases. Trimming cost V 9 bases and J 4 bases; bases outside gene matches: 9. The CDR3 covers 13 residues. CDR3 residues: CASSGGSTYEQYF. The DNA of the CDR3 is TGTGCCAGTTCGGGCGGGAGCACGTACGAGCAGTACTTC.

The CDR3 DNA follows: TGTGCCACCAGCAGCATGAACACTGAAGCTTTCTTT. This encodes CATSSMNTEAFF. The chain recombines TRBV15 with TRBJ1-1, with unresolved D. Germline V gene data show CDR1 as LNHNV and CDR2 as YYDKDF (reference sequence). The CDR3 has 12 residues. V dropped 3 bases and J dropped 0 bases, with 2 bases sitting between them.

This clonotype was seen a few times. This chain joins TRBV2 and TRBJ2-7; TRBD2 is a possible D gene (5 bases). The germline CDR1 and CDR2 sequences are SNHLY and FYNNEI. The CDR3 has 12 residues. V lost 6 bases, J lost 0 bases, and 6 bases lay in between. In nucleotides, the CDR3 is TGTGCCAGCAGGGAGGACTCCTACGAGCAGTACTTC. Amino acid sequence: CASREDSYEQYF.

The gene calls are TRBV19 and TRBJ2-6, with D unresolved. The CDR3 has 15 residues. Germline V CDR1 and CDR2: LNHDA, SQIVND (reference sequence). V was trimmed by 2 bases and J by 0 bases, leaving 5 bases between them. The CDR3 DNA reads TGTGCCAGTAGTATACGGACCTCTGGGGCCAACGTCCTGACTTTC. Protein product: CASSIRTSGANVLTF. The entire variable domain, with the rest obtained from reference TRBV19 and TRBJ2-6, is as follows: DGGITQSPKYLFRKEGQNVTLSCEQNLNHDAMYWYRQDPGQGLRLIYYSQIVNDFQKGDIAEGYSVSREKKESFPLTVTSAQKNPTAFYLCASSIRTSGANVLTFGAGSRLTVL.

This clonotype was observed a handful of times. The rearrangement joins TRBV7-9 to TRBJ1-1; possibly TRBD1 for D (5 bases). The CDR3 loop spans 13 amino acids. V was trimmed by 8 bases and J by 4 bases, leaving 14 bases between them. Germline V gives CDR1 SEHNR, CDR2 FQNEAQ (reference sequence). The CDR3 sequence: CASGAQGGTEAFF. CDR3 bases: TGTGCCAGCGGGGCGCAGGGAGGCACTGAAGCTTTCTTT.

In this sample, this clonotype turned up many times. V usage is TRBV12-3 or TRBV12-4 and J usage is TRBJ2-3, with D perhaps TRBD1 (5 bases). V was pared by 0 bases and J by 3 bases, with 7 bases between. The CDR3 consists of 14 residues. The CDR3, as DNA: TGTGCCAGCAGTTTAGCCAGGACAACAGATACGCAGTATTTT. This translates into CASSLARTTDTQYF.

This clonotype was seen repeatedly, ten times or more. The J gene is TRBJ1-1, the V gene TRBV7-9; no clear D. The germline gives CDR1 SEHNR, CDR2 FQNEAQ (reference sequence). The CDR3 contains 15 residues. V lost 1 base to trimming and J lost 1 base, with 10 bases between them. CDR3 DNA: TGTGCCAGCAGCTTAGATCGCCGAAGGAACACTGAAGCTTTCTTT. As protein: CASSLDRRRNTEAFF.

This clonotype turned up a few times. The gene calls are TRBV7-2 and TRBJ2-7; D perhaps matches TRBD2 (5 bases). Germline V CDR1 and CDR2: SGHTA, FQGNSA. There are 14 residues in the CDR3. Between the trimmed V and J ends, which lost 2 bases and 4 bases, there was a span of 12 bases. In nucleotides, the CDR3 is TGTGCCAGCAGCTTACGGGGAGTCGTTTACGAGCAGTACTTC. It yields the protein CASSLRGVVYEQYF.

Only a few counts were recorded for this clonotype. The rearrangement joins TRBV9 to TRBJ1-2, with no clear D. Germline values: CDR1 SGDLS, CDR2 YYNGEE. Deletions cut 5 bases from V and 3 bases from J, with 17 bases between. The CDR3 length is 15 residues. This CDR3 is CASSGGREYDYGYTF. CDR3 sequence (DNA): TGTGCCAGCAGTGGCGGTCGGGAGTACGACTATGGCTACACCTTC.

The CDR3 sequence: CASSVGSGNEQFF. DNA of the CDR3: TGTGCCAGCAGCGTAGGTTCCGGGAATGAGCAGTTCTTC. The V and J genes are TRBV9 and TRBJ2-1; D remains ambiguous. V lost 0 bases, J lost 7 bases, and 8 bases lay in between. Germline assignment: CDR1 SGDLS and CDR2 YYNGEE. This CDR3 is 13 amino acids long.

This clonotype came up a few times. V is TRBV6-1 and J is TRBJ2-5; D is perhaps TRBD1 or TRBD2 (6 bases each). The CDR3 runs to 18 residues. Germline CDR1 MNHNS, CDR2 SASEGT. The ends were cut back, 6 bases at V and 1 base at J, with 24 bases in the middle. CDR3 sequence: CASSDGGRGGSFQETQYF. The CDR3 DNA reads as TGTGCCAGCAGCGACGGGGGCCGGGGCGGGTCTTTCCAAGAGACCCAGTACTTC.

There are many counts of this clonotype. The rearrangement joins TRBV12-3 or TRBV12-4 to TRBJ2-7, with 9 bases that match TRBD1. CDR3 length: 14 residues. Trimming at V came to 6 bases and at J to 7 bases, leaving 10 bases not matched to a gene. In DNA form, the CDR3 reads TGTGCCAGCAGCCACGGGACAGGGACTGGGGAGCAGTACTTC. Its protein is CASSHGTGTGEQYF.

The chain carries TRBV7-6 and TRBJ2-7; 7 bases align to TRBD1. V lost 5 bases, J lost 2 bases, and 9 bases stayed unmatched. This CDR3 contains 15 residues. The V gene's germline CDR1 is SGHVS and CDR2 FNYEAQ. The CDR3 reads CASSRRQGRTYEQYF. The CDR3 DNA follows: TGTGCCAGCAGCCGCAGACAGGGACGAACCTACGAGCAGTACTTC.

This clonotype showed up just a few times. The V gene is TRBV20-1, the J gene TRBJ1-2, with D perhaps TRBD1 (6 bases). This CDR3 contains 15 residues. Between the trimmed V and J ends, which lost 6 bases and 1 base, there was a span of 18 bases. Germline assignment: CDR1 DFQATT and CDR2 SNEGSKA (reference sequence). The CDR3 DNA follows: TGCAGTGCCGACCACGGCGGACAGATTAACTATGGCTACACCTTC. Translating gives CSADHGGQINYGYTF.

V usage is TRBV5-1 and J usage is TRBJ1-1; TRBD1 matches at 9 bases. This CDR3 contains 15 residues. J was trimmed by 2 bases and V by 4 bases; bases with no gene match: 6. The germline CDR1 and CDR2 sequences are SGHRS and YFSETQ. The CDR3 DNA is TGCGCCAGCAGCACGGGACAGGGAGGCAACACTGAAGCTTTCTTT. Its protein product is CASSTGQGGNTEAFF.

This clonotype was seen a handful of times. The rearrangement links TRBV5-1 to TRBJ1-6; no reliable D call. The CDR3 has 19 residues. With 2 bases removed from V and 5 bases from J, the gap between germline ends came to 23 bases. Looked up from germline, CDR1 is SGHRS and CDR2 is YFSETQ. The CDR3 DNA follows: TGCGCCAGCAGCTTCACCCTCGGGGTTCTAGGAGACGATAATTCACCCCTCCACTTT. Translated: CASSFTLGVLGDDNSPLHF.

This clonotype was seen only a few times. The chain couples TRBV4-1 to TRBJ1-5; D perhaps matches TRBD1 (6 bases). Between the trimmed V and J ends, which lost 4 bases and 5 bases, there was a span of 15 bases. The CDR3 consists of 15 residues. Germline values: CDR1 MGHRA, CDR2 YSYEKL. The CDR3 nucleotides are TGCGCCAGCAGCCCAGAGGTGCCAGGGGATCAGCCCCAGCATTTT. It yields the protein CASSPEVPGDQPQHF.

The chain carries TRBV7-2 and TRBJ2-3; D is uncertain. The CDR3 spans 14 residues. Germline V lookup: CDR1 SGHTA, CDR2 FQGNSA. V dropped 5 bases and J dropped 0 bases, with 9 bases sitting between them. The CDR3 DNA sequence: TGTGCCAGCAGCCAAAGCTATAGCACAGATACGCAGTATTTT. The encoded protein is CASSQSYSTDTQYF.

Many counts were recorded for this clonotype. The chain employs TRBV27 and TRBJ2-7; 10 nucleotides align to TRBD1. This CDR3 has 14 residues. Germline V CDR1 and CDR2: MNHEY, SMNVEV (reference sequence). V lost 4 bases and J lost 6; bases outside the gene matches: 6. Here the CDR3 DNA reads TGTGCCAGCAGTTCGTCGGGACAGGGGATCGAGCAGTACTTC. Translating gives CASSSSGQGIEQYF.

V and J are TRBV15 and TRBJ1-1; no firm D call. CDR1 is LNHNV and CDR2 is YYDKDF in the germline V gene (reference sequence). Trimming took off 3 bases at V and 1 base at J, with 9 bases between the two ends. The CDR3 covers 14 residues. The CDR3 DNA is TGTGCCACCAGCAGGACGGCCCAGAACACTGAAGCTTTCTTT. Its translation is CATSRTAQNTEAFF.

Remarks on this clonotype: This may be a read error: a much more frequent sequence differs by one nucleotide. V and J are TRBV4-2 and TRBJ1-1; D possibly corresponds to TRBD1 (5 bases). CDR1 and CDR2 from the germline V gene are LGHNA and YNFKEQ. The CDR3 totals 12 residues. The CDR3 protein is CACSQGNGGAFF. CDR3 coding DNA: TGTGCCTGCAGCCAGGGCAACGGAGGAGCTTTCTTT.

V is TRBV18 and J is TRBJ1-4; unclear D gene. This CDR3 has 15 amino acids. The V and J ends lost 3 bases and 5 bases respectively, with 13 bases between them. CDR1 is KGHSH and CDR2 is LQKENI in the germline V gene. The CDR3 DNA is TGTGCCAGCTCACCCCTGGCCCGGCCGAATGAAAAACTGTTTTTT. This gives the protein CASSPLARPNEKLFF.

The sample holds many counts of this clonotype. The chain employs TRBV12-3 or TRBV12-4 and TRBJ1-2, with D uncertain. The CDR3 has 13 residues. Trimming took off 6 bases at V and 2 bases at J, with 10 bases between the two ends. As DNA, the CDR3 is TGTGCCAGCAGCACACACGGCAACTATGGCTACACCTTC. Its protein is CASSTHGNYGYTF.

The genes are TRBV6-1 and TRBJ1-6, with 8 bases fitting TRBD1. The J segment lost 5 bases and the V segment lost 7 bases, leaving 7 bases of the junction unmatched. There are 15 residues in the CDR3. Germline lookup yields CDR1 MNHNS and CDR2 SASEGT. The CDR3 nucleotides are TGTGCCAGCAATAACAGGGGGAGGCATAATTCACCCCTCCACTTT. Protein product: CASNNRGRHNSPLHF.

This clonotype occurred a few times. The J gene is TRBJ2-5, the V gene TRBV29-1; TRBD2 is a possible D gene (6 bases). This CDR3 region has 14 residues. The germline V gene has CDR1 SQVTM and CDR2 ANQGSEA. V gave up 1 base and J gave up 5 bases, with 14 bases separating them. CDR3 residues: CSVEVREESETQYF. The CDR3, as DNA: TGCAGCGTTGAAGTCAGGGAGGAATCGGAGACCCAGTACTTC.